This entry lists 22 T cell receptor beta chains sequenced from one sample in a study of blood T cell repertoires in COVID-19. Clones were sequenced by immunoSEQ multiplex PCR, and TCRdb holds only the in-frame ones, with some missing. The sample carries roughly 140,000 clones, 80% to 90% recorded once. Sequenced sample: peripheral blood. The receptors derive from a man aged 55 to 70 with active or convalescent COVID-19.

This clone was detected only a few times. The CDR3 nucleotides are TGTGCCAGCAGCTTGGGGCAGGGGATCGGAAACACCATATATTTT. Amino acid sequence: CASSLGQGIGNTIYF. The V call is TRBV5-6, the J call TRBJ1-3; D perhaps matches TRBD1 (6 bases). This CDR3 spans 15 amino acids. Trimming took off 0 bases at V and 4 bases at J, with 11 bases between the two ends. Germline values: CDR1 SGHDT, CDR2 YYEEEE.

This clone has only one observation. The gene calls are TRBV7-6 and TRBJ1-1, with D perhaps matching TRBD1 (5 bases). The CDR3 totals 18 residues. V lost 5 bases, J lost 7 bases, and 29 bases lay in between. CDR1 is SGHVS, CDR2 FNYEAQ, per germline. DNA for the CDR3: TGTGCCAGCAGCCCTAACGACCGACAGAAATGGAAAGGTGATGAAGCTTTCTTT. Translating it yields CASSPNDRQKWKGDEAFF.

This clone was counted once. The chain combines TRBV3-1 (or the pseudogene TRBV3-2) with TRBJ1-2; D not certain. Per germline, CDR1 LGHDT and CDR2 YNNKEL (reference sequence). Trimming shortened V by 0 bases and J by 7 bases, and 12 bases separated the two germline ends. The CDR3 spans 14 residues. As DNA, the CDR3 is TGTGCCAGCAGCCAAGAAGTAGGTACGGGTGGCTACACCTTC. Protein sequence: CASSQEVGTGGYTF.

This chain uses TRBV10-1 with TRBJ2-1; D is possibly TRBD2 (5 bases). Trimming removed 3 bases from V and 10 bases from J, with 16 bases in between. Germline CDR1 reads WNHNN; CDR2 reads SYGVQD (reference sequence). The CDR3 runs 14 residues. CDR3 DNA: TGCGCCAGCAGTGAATCGGGGAATTTCGGGGAGCAGTTCTTC. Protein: CASSESGNFGEQFF.

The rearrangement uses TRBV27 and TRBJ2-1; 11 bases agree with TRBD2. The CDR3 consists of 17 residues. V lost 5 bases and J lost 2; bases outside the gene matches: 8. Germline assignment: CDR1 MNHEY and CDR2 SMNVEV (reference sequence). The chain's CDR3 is CASSPTGLAAAYNEQFF. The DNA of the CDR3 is TGTGCCAGCAGTCCCACGGGACTAGCGGCTGCCTACAATGAGCAGTTCTTC.

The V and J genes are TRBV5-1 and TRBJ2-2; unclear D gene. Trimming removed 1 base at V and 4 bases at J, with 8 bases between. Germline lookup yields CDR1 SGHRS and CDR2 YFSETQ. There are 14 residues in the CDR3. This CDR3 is CASSLTAGTGELFF. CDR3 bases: TGCGCCAGCAGCTTGACTGCAGGCACCGGGGAGCTGTTTTTT.

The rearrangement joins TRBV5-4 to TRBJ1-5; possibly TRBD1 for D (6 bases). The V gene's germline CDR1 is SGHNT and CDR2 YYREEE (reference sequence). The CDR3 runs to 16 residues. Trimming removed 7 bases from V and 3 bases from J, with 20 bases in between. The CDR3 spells CASFYARDTHNQPQHF. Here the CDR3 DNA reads TGTGCCAGCTTTTATGCTCGGGACACCCACAATCAGCCCCAGCATTTT.

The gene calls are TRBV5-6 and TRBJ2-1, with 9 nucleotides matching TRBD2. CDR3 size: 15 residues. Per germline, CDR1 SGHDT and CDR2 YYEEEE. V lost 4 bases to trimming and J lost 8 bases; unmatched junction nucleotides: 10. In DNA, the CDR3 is TGTGCCAGCAGCCCGCTAGCGGGAACTCGGGATGAGCAGTTCTTC. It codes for CASSPLAGTRDEQFF.

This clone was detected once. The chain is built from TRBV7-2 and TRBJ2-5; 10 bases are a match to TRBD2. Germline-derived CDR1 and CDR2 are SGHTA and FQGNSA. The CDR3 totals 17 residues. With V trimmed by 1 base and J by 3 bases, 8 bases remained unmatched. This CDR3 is CASSLGASGGQEETQYF. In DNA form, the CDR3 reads TGTGCCAGCAGCTTAGGGGCTAGCGGGGGCCAGGAAGAGACCCAGTACTTC.

The CDR3 sequence: CASSILGGTGDEKLFF. In DNA, the CDR3 is TGTGCCAGTAGTATCCTGGGGGGGACAGGGGATGAAAAACTGTTTTTT. This rearrangement joins TRBV19 to TRBJ1-4, with 10 positions matching TRBD1. V was pared by 3 bases and J by 6 bases, with 7 bases of the junction left unmatched. There are 16 residues in the CDR3. Germline CDR1 LNHDA, CDR2 SQIVND (reference sequence).

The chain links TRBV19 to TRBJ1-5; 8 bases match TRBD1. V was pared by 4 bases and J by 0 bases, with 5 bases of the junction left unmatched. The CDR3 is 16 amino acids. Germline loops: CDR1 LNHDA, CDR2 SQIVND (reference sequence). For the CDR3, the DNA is TGTGCCAGTAGTAGAGACAGGGGATATAGCAATCAGCCCCAGCATTTT. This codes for CASSRDRGYSNQPQHF.

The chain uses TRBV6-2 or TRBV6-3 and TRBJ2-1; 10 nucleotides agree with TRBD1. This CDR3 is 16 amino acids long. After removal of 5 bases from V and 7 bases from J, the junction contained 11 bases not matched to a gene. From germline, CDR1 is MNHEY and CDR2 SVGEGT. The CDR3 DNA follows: TGTGCCAGCAGTCGAAAAGGACAGGGGGAAAAAAATGAGCAGTTCTTC. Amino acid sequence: CASSRKGQGEKNEQFF.

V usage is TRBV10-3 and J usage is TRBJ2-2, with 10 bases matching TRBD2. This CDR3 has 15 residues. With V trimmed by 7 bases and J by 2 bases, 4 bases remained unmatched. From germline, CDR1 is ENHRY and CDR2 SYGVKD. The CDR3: CAITGLAENTGELFF. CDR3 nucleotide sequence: TGTGCCATCACAGGACTAGCGGAAAACACCGGGGAGCTGTTTTTT.

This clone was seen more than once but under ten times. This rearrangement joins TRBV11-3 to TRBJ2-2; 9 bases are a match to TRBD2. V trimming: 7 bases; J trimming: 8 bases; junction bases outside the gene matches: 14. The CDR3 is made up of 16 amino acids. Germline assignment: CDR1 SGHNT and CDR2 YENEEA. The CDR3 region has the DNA TGTGCCAGCAACGCCAAGGGGGCGGGAGGGCGTGGGGAGCTGTTTTTT. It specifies CASNAKGAGGRGELFF. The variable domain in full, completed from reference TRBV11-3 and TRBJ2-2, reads EAGVVQSPRYKIIEKKQPVAFWCNPISGHNTLYWYLQNLGQGPELLIRYENEEAVDDSQLPKDRFSAERLKGVDSTLKIQPAELGDSAVYLCASNAKGAGGRGELFFGEGSRLTVL.

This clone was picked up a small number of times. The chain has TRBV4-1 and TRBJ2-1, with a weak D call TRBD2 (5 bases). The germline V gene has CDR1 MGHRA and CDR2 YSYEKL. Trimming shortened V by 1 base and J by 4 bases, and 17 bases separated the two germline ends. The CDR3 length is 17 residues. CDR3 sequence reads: CASSQGRSPGGYNEQFF. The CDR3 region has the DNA TGCGCCAGCAGCCAAGGTCGAAGCCCCGGCGGGTACAATGAGCAGTTCTTC.

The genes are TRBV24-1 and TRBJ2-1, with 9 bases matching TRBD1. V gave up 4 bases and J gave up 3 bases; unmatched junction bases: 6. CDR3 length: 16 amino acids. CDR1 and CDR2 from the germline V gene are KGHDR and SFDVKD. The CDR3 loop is CATSEKGTGNYNEQFF. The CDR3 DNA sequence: TGTGCCACCAGTGAAAAAGGGACAGGGAACTACAATGAGCAGTTCTTC.

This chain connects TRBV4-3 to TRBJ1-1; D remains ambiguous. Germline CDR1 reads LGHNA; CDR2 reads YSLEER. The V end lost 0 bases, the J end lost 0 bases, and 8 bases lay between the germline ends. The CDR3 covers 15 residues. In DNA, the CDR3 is TGCGCCAGCAGCCAAGATATCCGGTTGAACACTGAAGCTTTCTTT. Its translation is CASSQDIRLNTEAFF.

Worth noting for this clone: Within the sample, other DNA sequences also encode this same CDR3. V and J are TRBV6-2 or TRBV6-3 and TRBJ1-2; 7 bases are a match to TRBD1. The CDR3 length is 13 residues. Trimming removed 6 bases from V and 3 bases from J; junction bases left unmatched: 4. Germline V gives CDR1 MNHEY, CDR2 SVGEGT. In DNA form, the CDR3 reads TGTGCCAGCAGCTTACAGGGGCACTATGGCTACACCTTC. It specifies CASSLQGHYGYTF.

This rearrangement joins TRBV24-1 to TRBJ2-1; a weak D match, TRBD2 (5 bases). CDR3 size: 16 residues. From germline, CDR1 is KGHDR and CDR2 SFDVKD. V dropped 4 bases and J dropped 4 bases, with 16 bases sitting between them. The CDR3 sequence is CATSDPIGGSYNEQFF. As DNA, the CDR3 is TGTGCCACCAGTGACCCGATAGGAGGATCTTACAATGAGCAGTTCTTC.

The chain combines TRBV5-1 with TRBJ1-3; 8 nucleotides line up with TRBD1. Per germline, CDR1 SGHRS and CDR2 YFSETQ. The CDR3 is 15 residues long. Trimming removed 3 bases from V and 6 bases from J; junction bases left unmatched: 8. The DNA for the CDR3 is TGCGCCAGCAGCTCGGAAGGACAGGGTGAAAACACCATATATTTT. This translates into CASSSEGQGENTIYF.

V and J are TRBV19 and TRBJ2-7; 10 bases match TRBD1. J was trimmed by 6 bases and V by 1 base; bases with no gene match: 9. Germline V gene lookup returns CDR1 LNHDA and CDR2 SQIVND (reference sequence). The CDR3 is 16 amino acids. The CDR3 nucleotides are TGTGCCAGTAGTATAGCCGAGAGACAGGGGGCGGCCGAGCAGTACTTC. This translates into CASSIAERQGAAEQYF.

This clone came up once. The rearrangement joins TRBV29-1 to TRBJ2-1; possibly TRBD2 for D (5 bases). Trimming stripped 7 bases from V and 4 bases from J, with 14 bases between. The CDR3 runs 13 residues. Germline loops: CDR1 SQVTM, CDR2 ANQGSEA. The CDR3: CSGRESHYNEQFF. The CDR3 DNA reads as TGCAGCGGAAGGGAGTCCCATTACAATGAGCAGTTCTTC.